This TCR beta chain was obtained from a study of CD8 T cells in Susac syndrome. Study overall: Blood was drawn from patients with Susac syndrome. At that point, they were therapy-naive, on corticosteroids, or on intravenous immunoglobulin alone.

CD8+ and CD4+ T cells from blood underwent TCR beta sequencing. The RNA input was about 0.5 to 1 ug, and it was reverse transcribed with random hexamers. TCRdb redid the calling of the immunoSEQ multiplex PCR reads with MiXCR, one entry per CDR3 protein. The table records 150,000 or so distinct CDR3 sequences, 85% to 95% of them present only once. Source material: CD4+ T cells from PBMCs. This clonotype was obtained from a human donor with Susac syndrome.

The CDR3 coding sequence is TGTGCCAGCAGTCCGTCTAACTATGGCTACACCTTC. Amino acids: CASSPSNYGYTF. The chain recombines TRBV28 with TRBJ1-2; D is undetermined. The V gene's germline CDR1 is MDHEN and CDR2 SYDVKM. V was trimmed by 5 bases and J by 0 bases, leaving 4 bases between them. The CDR3 is 12 residues long.